Listed here are 6 T cell receptor beta chains from one sample, sequenced in a study of CD8+ T cells in alopecia areata. In each case, RNA was isolated and then reverse transcribed into cDNA as the sequencing template. Repertoires were generated with immunoSEQ multiplex PCR, while TCRdb's copy carries only in-frame clones and drops some. Reported are about 300,000 clones, none seen only once; the ten largest carry more than 0.95%. The authors sorted pooled cutaneous lymph node cells using CD4, CD8alpha, NKG2D, NKG2ACE and other markers. Sequenced: CD4+ T cells sorted from a lymph node. Receptor source: a C3H/HeJ mouse with alopecia areata. The MHC haplotype of the strain is H2-k.

As concerns this clone: Gene labels here are mouse ones. The sequence runs out 4 residues before the end of the CDR3; the remainder is reconstructed from the germline J gene. Other DNA sequences from this sample encode an identical CDR3 as well. This sequence joins TRBV19 and TRBJ2-7, with TRBD1 identical over 8 bases. This CDR3 spans 13 amino acids. With 3 bases clipped from V and 3 bases from J, the junction kept 2 bases outside the gene matches. Germline CDR1 FNHDT, CDR2 SITEND (reference sequence). The DNA read from the CDR3 is TGTGCCAGCAGTAGCACAGGGGGCTAT. As protein: CASSSTGGY. The whole CDR3 sequence is CASSSTGGYEQYF.

This clone showed up just a few times. Mouse gene names and germline throughout. The CDR3 region is CASRTASQNTLYF. The part of the CDR3 DNA that was read is TGTGCCAGCAGGACAGCTAGTCAAAAC. This rearrangement joins TRBV13-1 to TRBJ2-4; D perhaps matches TRBD1 (5 bases). The read finishes 4 residues shy of the CDR3 end, and the germline J gene is used to complete it. The germline V gene has CDR1 NSHNY and CDR2 SYGAGN. V was clipped by 5 bases and J by 0 bases, with 7 bases between them. This CDR3 contains 13 residues.

For this clone: The genes and germline here are from mouse. Partial CDR3 DNA: TGCACCTGCAGTGCAGTTGGGGTCCCTAGTGCAGAA. Its protein is CTCSAVGVPSAE. The CDR3, in full, reads CTCSAVGVPSAETLYF. The chain links TRBV1 to TRBJ2-3; tentative D call: TRBD2 (5 bases). The read stops 4 residues short of the end of the CDR3; the missing end is completed from the germline J gene. Germline CDR1 NSQYPW, CDR2 LRSPGD (reference sequence). The CDR3 totals 16 residues. Trimming took 1 base from V and 0 from J, leaving 11 bases between them.

This clone appeared a few times. Mouse gene names and germline throughout. Read data end 4 residues before the CDR3 end; the end is taken from the germline J gene. This sequence joins TRBV13-1 and TRBJ2-1; 7 bases are a match to TRBD1. Germline CDR1 and CDR2: NSHNY and SYGAGN. This CDR3 has 16 amino acids. Germline trimming cut 0 bases from V and 5 bases from J; bases unmatched to any gene: 8. The sequenced part of the CDR3 DNA is TGTGCCAGCAGTGATGAAAAAGACAGGGTGGATGCT. Amino acid sequence: CASSDEKDRVDA. The whole CDR3 is CASSDEKDRVDAEQFF.

Comments on this clone: Mouse names are used for the genes. The read comes to an end 3 residues before the CDR3 does, leaving the germline J gene to fill in the end. This chain uses TRBV1 with TRBJ1-6, with D perhaps TRBD1 (6 bases). TRBJ1-6 is an ORF; its function is uncertain. V was cut by 2 bases and J by 1 base, with 9 bases left in between. Germline V CDR1 and CDR2: NSQYPW, LRSPGD (reference sequence). The CDR3 runs to 16 residues. CDR3 protein: CTCSAWGQSYNSPLYF. The sequenced part of the CDR3 DNA is TGCACCTGCAGTGCATGGGGACAATCCTATAATTCGCCC.

With regard to this clone: The gene symbols are mouse symbols. The sequenced fragment ends 4 residues before the CDR3 boundary, so the rest is inferred from the germline J gene. The chain employs TRBV13-1 and TRBJ2-2; D is unresolved. Trimming removed 3 bases from V and 0 bases from J, with 12 bases in between. This CDR3 spans 16 amino acids. The germline V gene has CDR1 NSHNY and CDR2 SYGAGN. This CDR3 reads CASSGLSLANTGQLYF. Partial CDR3 DNA: TGTGCCAGCAGTGGACTCAGCCTTGCAAACACCGGG.